This T cell receptor (beta chain) was captured in a study of shared clonotypes between healthy human individuals. The study's findings and limits: With few donors, the genetic and exposure-history diversity represented was limited.

TCRdb keeps only in-frame clones here, not all; method: immunoSEQ multiplex PCR. In the table there are millions of clones, approximately 93% of which are singletons. Germline V CDR1 and CDR2: MDHEN, SYDVKM. This CDR3 is built from 15 residues. The trim removed 5 bases at V and 3 bases at J, leaving 6 bases unmatched. For this clone: Its cognate antigen is unknown.

The J gene is TRBJ1-2, the V gene TRBV28, with 10 bases fitting TRBD1. Sequenced material: naive CD4+ T cells from PBMCs. This sample's subset: CD45RA+ positively selected. The receptor's source is a man younger than 35 in good health. Some clones in this sample may be carry-over from other donors' samples. The CDR3 DNA sequence: TGTGCCAGCAGTCGGACAGGGGGGAGGCACTATGGCTACACCTTC. Protein sequence: CASSRTGGRHYGYTF.